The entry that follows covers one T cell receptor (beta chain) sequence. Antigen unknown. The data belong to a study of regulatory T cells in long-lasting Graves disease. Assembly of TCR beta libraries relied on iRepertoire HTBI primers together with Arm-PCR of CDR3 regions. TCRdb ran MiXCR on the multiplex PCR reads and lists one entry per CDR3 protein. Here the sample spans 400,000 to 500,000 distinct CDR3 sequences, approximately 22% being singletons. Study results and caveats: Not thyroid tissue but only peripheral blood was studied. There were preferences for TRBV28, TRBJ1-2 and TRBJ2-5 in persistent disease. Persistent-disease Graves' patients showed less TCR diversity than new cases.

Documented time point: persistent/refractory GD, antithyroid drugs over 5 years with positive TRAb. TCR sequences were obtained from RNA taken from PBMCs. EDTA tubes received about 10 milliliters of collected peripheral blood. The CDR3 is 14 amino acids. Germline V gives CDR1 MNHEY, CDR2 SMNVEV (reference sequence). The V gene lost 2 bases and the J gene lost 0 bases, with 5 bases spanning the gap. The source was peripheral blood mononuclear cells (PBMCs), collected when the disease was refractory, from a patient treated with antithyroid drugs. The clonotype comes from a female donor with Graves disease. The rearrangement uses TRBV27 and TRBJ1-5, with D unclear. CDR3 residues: CASSLSPSNQPQHF. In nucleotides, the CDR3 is TGTGCCAGCAGTTTAAGTCCTAGCAATCAGCCCCAGCATTTT.